Reported below is one T cell receptor beta chain. Its antigen is not identified. The repertoire was sequenced with immunoSEQ multiplex PCR; TCRdb's copy has only in-frame clones and lacks some. The data hold tens of thousands of clones, with around 84% observed a single time. Time point specified: peripheral blood 6 weeks after treatment start. Patients presented with locally advanced or metastatic urothelial carcinoma. The CDR3 runs 16 residues. Germline V gene data show CDR1 as MDHEN and CDR2 as SYDVKM. V lost 5 bases, J lost 1 base, and 6 bases stayed unmatched. This record belongs to a study of PD-L1 blockade in urothelial cancer. About the research overall: Patients arrived having already received 0 to 3 prior chemotherapy regimens.

Study outcomes and limitations: Pretreatment TCR clonality in blood, when below the median, was predictive of better survival.

The TCR originated in a man in his 70s with urothelial cancer. The sample was PBMCs, taken around atezolizumab (anti-PD-L1) treatment. The chain carries TRBV28 and TRBJ2-1, with TRBD2 matching over 9 bases. This CDR3 reads CASSSSGSLSYNEQFF. Written as DNA, the CDR3 is TGTGCCAGCAGTAGTAGCGGGAGTTTGTCCTACAATGAGCAGTTCTTC. The whole variable domain, remainder taken from reference TRBV28 and TRBJ2-1, is DVKVTQSSRYLVKRTGEKVFLECVQDMDHENMFWYRQDPGLGLRLIYFSYDVKMKEKGDIPEGYSVSREKKERFSLILESASTNQTSMYLCASSSSGSLSYNEQFFGPGTRLTVL.